A single T cell receptor beta chain is shown here with its context. This entry belongs to a study of blood T cell repertoires in COVID-19. Turning to the study itself: Some COVID-19 samples were acute and others convalescent; all came from the United States, Italy and Spain. The analysed material was cDNA or gDNA that came from T cells, B-cell-depleted T cells, or PBMCs.

CDR1 and CDR2 from the germline V gene are MNHEY and SMNVEV (reference sequence). The CDR3 is made up of 15 amino acids. V dropped 4 bases and J dropped 5; count of bases not matched to a gene: 2. Per the original data handling: Reference gene primers were amplified, and this amplification served to estimate nucleated cell counts. Measured with immunoSEQ multiplex PCR; TCRdb has only the in-frame clones, and not every one. That table supplies the V and J calls and clone size; D and trimming were determined from the DNA. The table lists approximately 70,000 clones, approximately 90% of them singletons.

The genes are TRBV27 and TRBJ2-1; 13 bases agree with TRBD2. The receptor was derived from a woman under 30 with acute or convalescent COVID-19. Input material: peripheral blood. The CDR3 DNA sequence: TGTGCCAGCAGTTCGGGGACTAGCGGGAACAATGAGCAGTTCTTC. Translation: CASSSGTSGNNEQFF.